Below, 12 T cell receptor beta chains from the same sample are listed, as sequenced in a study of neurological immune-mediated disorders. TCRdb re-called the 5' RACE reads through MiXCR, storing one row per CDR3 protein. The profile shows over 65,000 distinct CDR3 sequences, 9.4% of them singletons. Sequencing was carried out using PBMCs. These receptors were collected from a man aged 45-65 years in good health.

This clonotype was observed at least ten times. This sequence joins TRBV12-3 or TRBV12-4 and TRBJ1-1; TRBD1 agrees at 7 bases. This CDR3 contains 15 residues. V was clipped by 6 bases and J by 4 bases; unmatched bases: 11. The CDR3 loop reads CASRTDRVRLTEAFF. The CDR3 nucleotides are TGTGCCAGCAGAACTGACAGGGTTCGGCTCACTGAAGCTTTCTTT.

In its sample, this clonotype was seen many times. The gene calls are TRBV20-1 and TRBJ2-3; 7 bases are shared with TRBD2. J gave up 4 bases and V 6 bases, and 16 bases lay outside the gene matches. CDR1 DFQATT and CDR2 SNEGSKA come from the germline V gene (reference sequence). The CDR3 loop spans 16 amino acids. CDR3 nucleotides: TGCAGTGCAAACTCGGCGGCGGGAGAGGTAGCAGATACGCAGTATTTT. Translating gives CSANSAAGEVADTQYF.

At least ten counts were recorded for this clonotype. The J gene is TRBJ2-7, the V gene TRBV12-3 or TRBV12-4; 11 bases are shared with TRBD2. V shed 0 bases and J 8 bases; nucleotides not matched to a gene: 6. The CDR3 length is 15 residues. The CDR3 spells CASSLALTSGSQQYF. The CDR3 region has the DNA TGTGCCAGCAGTTTAGCGCTAACTAGCGGGAGCCAGCAGTACTTC.

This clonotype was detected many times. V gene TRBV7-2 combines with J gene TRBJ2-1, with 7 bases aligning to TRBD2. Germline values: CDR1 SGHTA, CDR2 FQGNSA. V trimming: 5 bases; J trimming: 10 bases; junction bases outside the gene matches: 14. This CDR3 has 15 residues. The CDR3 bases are TGTGCCAGCAGCACATCCGGGCCCCCGGGGGGAGAGCAGTTCTTC. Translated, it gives CASSTSGPPGGEQFF.

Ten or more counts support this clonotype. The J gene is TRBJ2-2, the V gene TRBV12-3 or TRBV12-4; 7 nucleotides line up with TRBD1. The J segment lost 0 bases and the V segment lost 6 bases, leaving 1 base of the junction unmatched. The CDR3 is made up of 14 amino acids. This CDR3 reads CASRGTANTGELFF. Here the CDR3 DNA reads TGTGCCAGCAGGGGGACAGCGAACACCGGGGAGCTGTTTTTT.

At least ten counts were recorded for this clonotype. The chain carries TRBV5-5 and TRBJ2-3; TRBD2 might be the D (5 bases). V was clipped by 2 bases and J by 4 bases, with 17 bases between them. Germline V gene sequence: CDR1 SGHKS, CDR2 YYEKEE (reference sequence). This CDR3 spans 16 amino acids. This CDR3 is CASSLSHRMEADTQYF. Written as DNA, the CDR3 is TGTGCCAGCAGCTTATCCCACCGCATGGAGGCAGATACGCAGTATTTT.

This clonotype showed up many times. The CDR3 loop is CASSWDPGTRPADTQYF. The CDR3 bases are TGCGCCAGCAGCTGGGACCCCGGGACCCGACCAGCAGATACGCAGTATTTT. This chain uses TRBV5-1 with TRBJ2-3; the D gene could be TRBD1 or TRBD2 (5 bases each). The V and J ends lost 3 bases and 4 bases respectively, with 21 bases between them. This CDR3 is built from 17 residues. Germline CDR1 and CDR2: SGHRS and YFSETQ.

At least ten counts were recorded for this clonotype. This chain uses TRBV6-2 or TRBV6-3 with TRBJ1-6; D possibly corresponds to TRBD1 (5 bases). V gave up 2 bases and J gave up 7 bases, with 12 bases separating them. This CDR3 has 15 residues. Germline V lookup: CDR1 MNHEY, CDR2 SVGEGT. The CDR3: CASSYLRTSNSPLHF. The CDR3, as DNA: TGTGCCAGCAGTTACCTGAGGACAAGCAATTCACCCCTCCACTTT.

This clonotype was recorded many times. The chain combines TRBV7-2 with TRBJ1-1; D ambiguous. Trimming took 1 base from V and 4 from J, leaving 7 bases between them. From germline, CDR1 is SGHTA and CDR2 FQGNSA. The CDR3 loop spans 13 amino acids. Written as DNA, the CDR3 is TGTGCCAGCAGCTTAGAGGGAGCCACTGAAGCTTTCTTT. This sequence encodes CASSLEGATEAFF.

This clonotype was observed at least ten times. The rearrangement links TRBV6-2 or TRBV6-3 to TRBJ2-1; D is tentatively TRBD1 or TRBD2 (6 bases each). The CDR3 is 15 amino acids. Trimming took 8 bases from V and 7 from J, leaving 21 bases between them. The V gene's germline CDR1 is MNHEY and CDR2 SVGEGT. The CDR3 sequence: CASVKAGGGWNEQFF. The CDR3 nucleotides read TGTGCCAGCGTCAAGGCCGGAGGGGGGTGGAATGAGCAGTTCTTC.

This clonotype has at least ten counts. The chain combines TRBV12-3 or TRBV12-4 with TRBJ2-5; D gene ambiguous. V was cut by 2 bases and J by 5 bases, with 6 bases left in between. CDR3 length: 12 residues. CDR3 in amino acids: CASSLRLETQYF. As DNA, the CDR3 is TGTGCCAGCAGTTTACGGTTGGAGACCCAGTACTTC.

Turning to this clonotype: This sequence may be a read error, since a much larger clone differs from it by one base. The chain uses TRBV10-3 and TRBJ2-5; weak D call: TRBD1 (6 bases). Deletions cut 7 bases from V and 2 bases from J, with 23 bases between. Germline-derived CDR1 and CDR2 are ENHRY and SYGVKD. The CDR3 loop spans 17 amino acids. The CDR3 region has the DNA TGTGCCATCATTGATATTTACAGGGTTACGGATCAAGAGACCCAGTACTTC. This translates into CAIIDIYRVTDQETQYF.